The sequence of this TCR beta chain was determined in a study of T cells in Graves' hyperthyroidism and ophthalmopathy. Study details: Peripheral blood specimens were obtained at initial diagnosis, prior to any treatment.

The CDR3 consists of 12 residues. V lost 6 bases to trimming and J lost 5 bases; unmatched junction nucleotides: 4. Germline lookup yields CDR1 DFQATT and CDR2 SNEGSKA (reference sequence). TCR beta CDR3 regions were amplified from RNA. With the HTBI primer set, the TCR CDR3 went through a first round of RT-PCR. TCRdb re-called the multiplex PCR reads with MiXCR, one entry per CDR3 protein. The profile shows tens of thousands of distinct CDR3 sequences, approximately 50% of them singletons. This receptor was obtained from a woman aged 45 to 65 with Graves' hyperthyroidism that later progressed to Graves' ophthalmopathy. Sample: blood. The chain employs TRBV20-1 and TRBJ2-7; TRBD1 matches at 10 bases. For the CDR3, the DNA is TGCAGTGCAGGGACAGGGGTTCACGAGCAGTACTTC. Residues: CSAGTGVHEQYF.